Listed here are 32 T cell receptor beta chains from one sample, sequenced in a study of graft-versus-host responses after intestinal transplantation. These TCRs' antigens remain unknown. Assay used: immunoSEQ multiplex PCR; TCRdb lists only in-frame clones, some missing. The data show 65,000 to 85,000 clones, around 90% seen once. The specimen comprised unstimulated CD8+ T cells sorted from spleen or lymph node cells, sampled before transplant. These TCRs come from a human donor who was the organ donor for an intestinal transplant.

The V and J genes are TRBV4-1 and TRBJ1-1, with D hard to call. V was cut by 0 bases and J by 6 bases, with 11 bases left in between. Looked up from germline, CDR1 is MGHRA and CDR2 is YSYEKL. The length of the CDR3 is 14 residues. CDR3 protein: CASSQDPEIAEAFF. In nucleotides, the CDR3 is TGCGCCAGCAGCCAAGATCCCGAAATAGCTGAAGCTTTCTTT.

The gene calls are TRBV7-3 and TRBJ1-1; D might be TRBD1 (5 bases). The CDR3 is made up of 13 amino acids. The germline V and J ends were trimmed by 0 bases and 5 bases, with 7 bases remaining between them. Looked up from germline, CDR1 is SGHTA and CDR2 is FQGTGA. For the CDR3, the DNA is TGTGCCAGCAGCTTAACGGGGGGGACTGAAGCTTTCTTT. Translating gives CASSLTGGTEAFF.

The gene calls are TRBV27 and TRBJ2-7; D is undetermined. The ends were cut back, 7 bases at V and 0 bases at J, with 19 bases in the middle. This CDR3 has 16 residues. CDR1 and CDR2 (germline): MNHEY, SMNVEV (reference sequence). Here the CDR3 DNA reads TGTGCCAGCAAAGGAGATTGGGGATATGCCTCCTACGAGCAGTACTTC. This translates into CASKGDWGYASYEQYF.

The V and J genes are TRBV9 and TRBJ2-7; D may be TRBD1 (5 bases). The CDR3 loop spans 16 amino acids. The V end was cut by 1 base, the J end by 5 bases, with 19 bases between. Germline V gives CDR1 SGDLS, CDR2 YYNGEE. In DNA, the CDR3 is TGTGCCAGCAGCGTAAGGGGAACCCTCCCCGCCGACGAGCAGTACTTC. Encoded protein: CASSVRGTLPADEQYF.

This clone was counted between two and nine times. The chain links TRBV29-1 to TRBJ1-2; tentatively, D is TRBD1 (6 bases). The CDR3 consists of 13 residues. Between the trimmed V and J ends, which lost 2 bases and 4 bases, there was a span of 11 bases. The V gene's germline CDR1 is SQVTM and CDR2 ANQGSEA. CDR3 in amino acids: CSVESGETYGYTF. In DNA, the CDR3 is TGCAGCGTTGAATCAGGGGAGACCTATGGCTACACCTTC.

The rearrangement links TRBV7-3 to TRBJ2-7; weak D call: TRBD1 (6 bases). Germline V lookup: CDR1 SGHTA, CDR2 FQGTGA. Trimming took off 5 bases at V and 3 bases at J, with 17 bases between the two ends. CDR3 length: 15 residues. This chain's CDR3 is CASSPRTVNGYEQYF. Written as DNA, the CDR3 is TGTGCCAGCAGCCCCCGGACAGTCAACGGCTACGAGCAGTACTTC.

This clone appeared a single time. This rearrangement joins TRBV7-8 to TRBJ2-7; D call uncertain. Germline V lookup: CDR1 SGHVS, CDR2 FQNEAQ. The CDR3 loop spans 15 amino acids. The germline V and J ends were trimmed by 6 bases and 2 bases, with 17 bases remaining between them. The CDR3 nucleotides read TGTGCCAGCAGTTGGCTGGGGTCACAGCCCTACGAGCAGTACTTC. It codes for CASSWLGSQPYEQYF.

The chain joins TRBV5-4 to TRBJ1-1, with TRBD1 as a possible D gene (6 bases). Germline CDR1 reads SGHNT; CDR2 reads YYREEE (reference sequence). The CDR3 sequence is 15 residues long. Trimming took 5 bases from V and 0 from J, leaving 14 bases between them. In DNA, the CDR3 is TGTGCCAGCAGGCGACAGGAGATCATGAACACTGAAGCTTTCTTT. It yields the protein CASRRQEIMNTEAFF.

The chain combines TRBV5-6 with TRBJ2-1; possible D gene TRBD1, 5 bases. V shed 2 bases and J shed 6 bases, with 15 bases lying between them. Germline V gives CDR1 SGHDT, CDR2 YYEEEE. The CDR3 loop spans 15 amino acids. CDR3 sequence: CASSFRTPISNEQFF. The CDR3 DNA reads TGTGCCAGCAGCTTCAGGACACCCATTAGCAATGAGCAGTTCTTC.

The chain carries TRBV28 and TRBJ1-4, with TRBD1 as a possible D gene (6 bases). This CDR3 is built from 15 residues. Germline lookup yields CDR1 MDHEN and CDR2 SYDVKM. V lost 5 bases, J lost 5 bases, and 15 bases lay in between. Written as DNA, the CDR3 is TGTGCCAGCAGTCCAGTAGGGGGAAGAAATGAAAAACTGTTTTTT. Its protein is CASSPVGGRNEKLFF.

This clone was counted only a few times. This chain connects TRBV28 to TRBJ2-3; 9 bases fit TRBD2. The CDR3 extends over 15 amino acids. The trim removed 3 bases at V and 4 bases at J, leaving 5 bases unmatched. Germline CDR1 reads MDHEN; CDR2 reads SYDVKM. As DNA, the CDR3 is TGTGCCAGCAGTTTCCTAGCGGGAAGGGCAGATACGCAGTATTTT. This gives the protein CASSFLAGRADTQYF. Full variable domain (rest looked up from reference TRBV28 and TRBJ2-3): DVKVTQSSRYLVKRTGEKVFLECVQDMDHENMFWYRQDPGLGLRLIYFSYDVKMKEKGDIPEGYSVSREKKERFSLILESASTNQTSMYLCASSFLAGRADTQYFGPGTRLTVL.

The V gene is TRBV28, the J gene TRBJ2-5, with 8 bases identical to TRBD1. CDR1 MDHEN and CDR2 SYDVKM come from the germline V gene. The length of the CDR3 is 17 residues. V shed 7 bases and J 0 bases; nucleotides not matched to a gene: 13. CDR3 loop: CASKDRVGATYQETQYF. In DNA, the CDR3 is TGTGCCAGCAAGGACAGGGTTGGGGCAACGTACCAAGAGACCCAGTACTTC.

This clone was recorded only once. The CDR3 DNA sequence: TGTGCCAGCATGGGTTTTGGCGGCTACACCTTC. It codes for CASMGFGGYTF. The V and J genes are TRBV2 and TRBJ1-2, with D unclear. The CDR3 runs to 11 residues. From germline, CDR1 is SNHLY and CDR2 FYNNEI. The V end was cut by 7 bases, the J end by 8 bases, with 11 bases between.

The V call is TRBV6-1, the J call TRBJ2-1; a possible D gene is TRBD2 (5 bases). CDR1 MNHNS and CDR2 SASEGT come from the germline V gene. This CDR3 is built from 13 residues. V was cut by 8 bases and J by 4 bases, with 12 bases left in between. The CDR3 region is CASSAGEYNEQFF. The DNA of the CDR3 is TGTGCCAGCTCGGCCGGGGAGTACAATGAGCAGTTCTTC.

The chain carries TRBV4-1 and TRBJ1-6, with D possibly matching TRBD1 (6 bases). CDR1 and CDR2 (germline): MGHRA, YSYEKL. CDR3 size: 15 residues. V lost 3 bases and J lost 7, with 13 bases in between. In nucleotides, the CDR3 is TGCGCCAGCAGCCAGCTAGACACAGGGAATTCACCCCTCCACTTT. Encoded protein: CASSQLDTGNSPLHF.

This chain links TRBV19 with TRBJ1-5; TRBD1 matches at 7 bases. With V trimmed by 6 bases and J by 5 bases, 10 bases remained unmatched. CDR3 size: 15 residues. The germline V gene has CDR1 LNHDA and CDR2 SQIVND (reference sequence). The CDR3 here is CASSYVQGIDQPQHF. The CDR3 coding sequence is TGTGCCAGTAGCTACGTACAGGGGATCGATCAGCCCCAGCATTTT.

The chain is built from TRBV5-4 and TRBJ2-5, with 9 bases aligning to TRBD2. Trimming removed 1 base from V and 5 bases from J; junction bases left unmatched: 6. There are 15 residues in the CDR3. Germline values: CDR1 SGHNT, CDR2 YYREEE (reference sequence). CDR3 region: CASSLFPTSGETQYF. The CDR3, as DNA: TGTGCCAGCAGCTTGTTTCCGACTAGCGGTGAGACCCAGTACTTC. Full variable domain (rest looked up from reference TRBV5-4 and TRBJ2-5): ETGVTQSPTHLIKTRGQQVTLRCSSQSGHNTVSWYQQALGQGPQFIFQYYREEENGRGNFPPRFSGLQFPNYSSELNVNALELDDSALYLCASSLFPTSGETQYFGPGTRLLVL.

This clone was detected once. The chain has TRBV28 and TRBJ1-2; 7 bases fit TRBD1. The germline V gene has CDR1 MDHEN and CDR2 SYDVKM. CDR3 size: 16 residues. The J segment lost 3 bases and the V segment lost 6 bases, leaving 13 bases of the junction unmatched. The CDR3 DNA is TGTGCCAGCAGCCCCGACAGGGCGACCTCCTACTATGGCTACACCTTC. It translates to CASSPDRATSYYGYTF.

V usage is TRBV21-1 and J usage is TRBJ1-2; TRBD1, the D gene given by the table, was not confirmed from the DNA. TRBV21-1 is given as a pseudogene. This CDR3 spans 19 amino acids. CDR3 protein: CASSKSGGRINQANYGYTF. The CDR3 nucleotides read TGTGCCAGCAGCAAATCAGGGGGCCGCATTAATCAGGCTAACTATGGCTACACCTTC.

The gene calls are TRBV4-1 and TRBJ2-1; 8 positions agree with TRBD1. The CDR3 is made up of 16 amino acids. CDR1 MGHRA and CDR2 YSYEKL come from the germline V gene. After removal of 0 bases from V and 4 bases from J, the junction contained 5 bases not matched to a gene. The CDR3 loop is CASSQETGVQYNEQFF. CDR3 coding DNA: TGCGCCAGCAGCCAAGAGACAGGGGTCCAATACAATGAGCAGTTCTTC.

The chain links TRBV6-1 to TRBJ1-2; no reliable D call. The germline V and J ends were trimmed by 2 bases and 8 bases, with 12 bases remaining between them. The CDR3 has 13 residues. Germline CDR1 reads MNHNS; CDR2 reads SASEGT. CDR3 sequence reads: CASSESEGRGYTF. CDR3 in DNA: TGTGCCAGCAGTGAAAGCGAGGGCAGGGGCTACACCTTC.

J is TRBJ2-7 and V is TRBV23-1; 10 nucleotides agree with TRBD1. TRBV23-1 is marked as an open reading frame, function uncertain. The junction had 11 bases not matched to a gene; V was cut back by 4 bases and J by 2 bases. This CDR3 is built from 17 residues. The CDR3 loop is CASSRDRGLNSPYEQYF. CDR3 nucleotides: TGCGCCAGCAGTCGGGACAGGGGACTAAATTCCCCCTACGAGCAGTACTTC.

The gene calls are TRBV25-1 and TRBJ2-2; 10 nucleotides agree with TRBD1. V was clipped by 8 bases and J by 6 bases; unmatched bases: 3. Germline V gives CDR1 MGHDK, CDR2 SYGVNS. The CDR3 has 13 residues. CDR3 coding DNA: TGTGCCAGCGGGACAGGGGAGGCCGGGGAGCTGTTTTTT. The encoded protein is CASGTGEAGELFF.

This chain connects TRBV4-1 to TRBJ2-1; 7 bases line up with TRBD1. Germline V CDR1 and CDR2: MGHRA, YSYEKL. The trim removed 4 bases at V and 6 bases at J, leaving 6 bases unmatched. The CDR3 covers 14 residues. CDR3 in DNA: TGCGCCAGCAGCCCACGGGGACAGAGCAATGAGCAGTTCTTC. Translation gives CASSPRGQSNEQFF.

The chain joins TRBV7-2 to TRBJ1-1; D is unresolved. The CDR3 contains 14 residues. The V gene's germline CDR1 is SGHTA and CDR2 FQGNSA. The V end was cut by 2 bases, the J end by 3 bases, with 10 bases between. Here the CDR3 reads CASSLFVTYTEAFF. CDR3 in DNA: TGTGCCAGCAGCTTATTCGTAACGTACACTGAAGCTTTCTTT.

Only one count was recorded for this clone. The chain has TRBV28 and TRBJ2-7, with 7 bases aligning to TRBD2. Trimming at V came to 3 bases and at J to 2 bases, leaving 4 bases not matched to a gene. The CDR3 loop spans 14 amino acids. Germline lookup yields CDR1 MDHEN and CDR2 SYDVKM. The CDR3 protein is CASSFVGGAYEQYF. CDR3 nucleotide sequence: TGTGCCAGCAGTTTCGTGGGGGGGGCCTACGAGCAGTACTTC.

The V and J genes are TRBV5-1 and TRBJ2-1; 9 positions match TRBD1. CDR1 and CDR2 from the germline V gene are SGHRS and YFSETQ. The CDR3 covers 15 residues. V was pared by 4 bases and J by 7 bases, with 9 bases of the junction left unmatched. CDR3 amino acids: CASSPTGGPLNEQFF. The CDR3 nucleotides are TGCGCCAGCAGCCCAACAGGGGGCCCCTTAAATGAGCAGTTCTTC.

V is TRBV7-3 and J is TRBJ1-2; a possible D gene is TRBD1 (5 bases). This CDR3 region has 22 residues. Trimming removed 2 bases at V and 0 bases at J, with 31 bases between. Germline V gene lookup returns CDR1 SGHTA and CDR2 FQGTGA. The CDR3 coding sequence is TGTGCCAGCAGCTTATTGGGGCCCCTGCACACGAGAGGGGACGACTCTAACTATGGCTACACCTTC. Protein sequence: CASSLLGPLHTRGDDSNYGYTF.

V usage is TRBV5-6 and J usage is TRBJ2-7, with TRBD1 matching 9 bases. The CDR3 spans 14 residues. V lost 3 bases, J lost 2 bases, and 3 bases stayed unmatched. Germline V gives CDR1 SGHDT, CDR2 YYEEEE. As DNA, the CDR3 is TGTGCCAGCAGCTACGGGACAGGGACCTACGAGCAGTACTTC. This sequence encodes CASSYGTGTYEQYF.

This rearrangement joins TRBV28 to TRBJ1-6, with 7 nucleotides matching TRBD1. With 4 bases clipped from V and 8 bases from J, the junction kept 8 bases outside the gene matches. The CDR3 sequence is 15 residues long. The germline gives CDR1 MDHEN, CDR2 SYDVKM. This chain's CDR3 is CASSSGQRLYSPLHF. The CDR3 DNA reads as TGTGCCAGCAGTTCGGGACAGAGACTTTATTCACCCCTCCACTTT.

This chain links TRBV5-1 with TRBJ1-1; D is undetermined. This CDR3 is 16 amino acids long. Germline V CDR1 and CDR2: SGHRS, YFSETQ. V lost 3 bases to trimming and J lost 3 bases, with 18 bases between them. Written as DNA, the CDR3 is TGCGCCAGCAGCTCGATAACAGTGCCTAATGACACTGAAGCTTTCTTT. Translated: CASSSITVPNDTEAFF.

Comments on this clone: An end of the junction does not agree with germline; a read error may underlie this. This chain uses TRBV5-1 with TRBJ2-3; D possibly corresponds to TRBD1 (6 bases). The CDR3 extends over 14 amino acids. In germline, CDR1 is SGHRS, CDR2 YFSETQ. The CDR3 is CASSQGNRVDDLLF. CDR3 bases: TGCGCCAGCAGCCAGGGTAACAGGGTTGACGACTTGCTTTTT.